This T cell receptor beta chain was obtained from a study of blood T cell repertoires in COVID-19. Background on the study: Acute and convalescent COVID-19 samples came from the United States, Italy and Spain. From T cells, B-cell-depleted T cells, or PBMCs came the material, which was cDNA or gDNA.

Losses at the gene ends were 3 bases for V and 2 bases for J; bases not matched to a gene: 7. This CDR3 contains 16 residues. The germline gives CDR1 SEHNR, CDR2 FQNEAQ (reference sequence). This clone was seen a handful of times. Original analysis: Estimation of nucleated cell counts was performed using reference gene primer amplification. The method was immunoSEQ multiplex PCR; TCRdb's version includes in-frame clones alone and lacks a portion of them. The V and J calls and clone size come from that table; D and trimming were worked out from the DNA. The sample comprises about 320,000 clones, 86% of which are singletons, and 1.5% to 2% rests with the top ten.

The rearrangement links TRBV7-9 to TRBJ2-7; 10 nucleotides match TRBD1. The origin of this receptor is a woman between 50 and 59 years old with acute or convalescent COVID-19. Specimen: peripheral blood. The CDR3 here is CASSLSLDRGTYEQYF. The CDR3 region has the DNA TGTGCCAGCAGCTTGAGCCTGGACAGGGGGACCTACGAGCAGTACTTC.